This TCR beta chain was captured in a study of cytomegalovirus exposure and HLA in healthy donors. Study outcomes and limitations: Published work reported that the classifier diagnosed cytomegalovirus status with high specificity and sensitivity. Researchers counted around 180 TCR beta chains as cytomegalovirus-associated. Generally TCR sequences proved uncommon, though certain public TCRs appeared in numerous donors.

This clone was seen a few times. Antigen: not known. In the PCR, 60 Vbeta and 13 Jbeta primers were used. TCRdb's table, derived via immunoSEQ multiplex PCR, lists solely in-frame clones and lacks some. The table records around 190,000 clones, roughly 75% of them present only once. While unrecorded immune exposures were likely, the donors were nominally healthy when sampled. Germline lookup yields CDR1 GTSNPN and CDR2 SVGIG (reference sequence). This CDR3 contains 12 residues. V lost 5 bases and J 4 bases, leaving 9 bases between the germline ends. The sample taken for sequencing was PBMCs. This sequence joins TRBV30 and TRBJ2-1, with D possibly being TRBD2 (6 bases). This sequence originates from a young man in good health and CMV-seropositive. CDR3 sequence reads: CAWGEVYNEQFF. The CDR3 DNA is TGTGCCTGGGGGGAGGTATACAATGAGCAGTTCTTC.